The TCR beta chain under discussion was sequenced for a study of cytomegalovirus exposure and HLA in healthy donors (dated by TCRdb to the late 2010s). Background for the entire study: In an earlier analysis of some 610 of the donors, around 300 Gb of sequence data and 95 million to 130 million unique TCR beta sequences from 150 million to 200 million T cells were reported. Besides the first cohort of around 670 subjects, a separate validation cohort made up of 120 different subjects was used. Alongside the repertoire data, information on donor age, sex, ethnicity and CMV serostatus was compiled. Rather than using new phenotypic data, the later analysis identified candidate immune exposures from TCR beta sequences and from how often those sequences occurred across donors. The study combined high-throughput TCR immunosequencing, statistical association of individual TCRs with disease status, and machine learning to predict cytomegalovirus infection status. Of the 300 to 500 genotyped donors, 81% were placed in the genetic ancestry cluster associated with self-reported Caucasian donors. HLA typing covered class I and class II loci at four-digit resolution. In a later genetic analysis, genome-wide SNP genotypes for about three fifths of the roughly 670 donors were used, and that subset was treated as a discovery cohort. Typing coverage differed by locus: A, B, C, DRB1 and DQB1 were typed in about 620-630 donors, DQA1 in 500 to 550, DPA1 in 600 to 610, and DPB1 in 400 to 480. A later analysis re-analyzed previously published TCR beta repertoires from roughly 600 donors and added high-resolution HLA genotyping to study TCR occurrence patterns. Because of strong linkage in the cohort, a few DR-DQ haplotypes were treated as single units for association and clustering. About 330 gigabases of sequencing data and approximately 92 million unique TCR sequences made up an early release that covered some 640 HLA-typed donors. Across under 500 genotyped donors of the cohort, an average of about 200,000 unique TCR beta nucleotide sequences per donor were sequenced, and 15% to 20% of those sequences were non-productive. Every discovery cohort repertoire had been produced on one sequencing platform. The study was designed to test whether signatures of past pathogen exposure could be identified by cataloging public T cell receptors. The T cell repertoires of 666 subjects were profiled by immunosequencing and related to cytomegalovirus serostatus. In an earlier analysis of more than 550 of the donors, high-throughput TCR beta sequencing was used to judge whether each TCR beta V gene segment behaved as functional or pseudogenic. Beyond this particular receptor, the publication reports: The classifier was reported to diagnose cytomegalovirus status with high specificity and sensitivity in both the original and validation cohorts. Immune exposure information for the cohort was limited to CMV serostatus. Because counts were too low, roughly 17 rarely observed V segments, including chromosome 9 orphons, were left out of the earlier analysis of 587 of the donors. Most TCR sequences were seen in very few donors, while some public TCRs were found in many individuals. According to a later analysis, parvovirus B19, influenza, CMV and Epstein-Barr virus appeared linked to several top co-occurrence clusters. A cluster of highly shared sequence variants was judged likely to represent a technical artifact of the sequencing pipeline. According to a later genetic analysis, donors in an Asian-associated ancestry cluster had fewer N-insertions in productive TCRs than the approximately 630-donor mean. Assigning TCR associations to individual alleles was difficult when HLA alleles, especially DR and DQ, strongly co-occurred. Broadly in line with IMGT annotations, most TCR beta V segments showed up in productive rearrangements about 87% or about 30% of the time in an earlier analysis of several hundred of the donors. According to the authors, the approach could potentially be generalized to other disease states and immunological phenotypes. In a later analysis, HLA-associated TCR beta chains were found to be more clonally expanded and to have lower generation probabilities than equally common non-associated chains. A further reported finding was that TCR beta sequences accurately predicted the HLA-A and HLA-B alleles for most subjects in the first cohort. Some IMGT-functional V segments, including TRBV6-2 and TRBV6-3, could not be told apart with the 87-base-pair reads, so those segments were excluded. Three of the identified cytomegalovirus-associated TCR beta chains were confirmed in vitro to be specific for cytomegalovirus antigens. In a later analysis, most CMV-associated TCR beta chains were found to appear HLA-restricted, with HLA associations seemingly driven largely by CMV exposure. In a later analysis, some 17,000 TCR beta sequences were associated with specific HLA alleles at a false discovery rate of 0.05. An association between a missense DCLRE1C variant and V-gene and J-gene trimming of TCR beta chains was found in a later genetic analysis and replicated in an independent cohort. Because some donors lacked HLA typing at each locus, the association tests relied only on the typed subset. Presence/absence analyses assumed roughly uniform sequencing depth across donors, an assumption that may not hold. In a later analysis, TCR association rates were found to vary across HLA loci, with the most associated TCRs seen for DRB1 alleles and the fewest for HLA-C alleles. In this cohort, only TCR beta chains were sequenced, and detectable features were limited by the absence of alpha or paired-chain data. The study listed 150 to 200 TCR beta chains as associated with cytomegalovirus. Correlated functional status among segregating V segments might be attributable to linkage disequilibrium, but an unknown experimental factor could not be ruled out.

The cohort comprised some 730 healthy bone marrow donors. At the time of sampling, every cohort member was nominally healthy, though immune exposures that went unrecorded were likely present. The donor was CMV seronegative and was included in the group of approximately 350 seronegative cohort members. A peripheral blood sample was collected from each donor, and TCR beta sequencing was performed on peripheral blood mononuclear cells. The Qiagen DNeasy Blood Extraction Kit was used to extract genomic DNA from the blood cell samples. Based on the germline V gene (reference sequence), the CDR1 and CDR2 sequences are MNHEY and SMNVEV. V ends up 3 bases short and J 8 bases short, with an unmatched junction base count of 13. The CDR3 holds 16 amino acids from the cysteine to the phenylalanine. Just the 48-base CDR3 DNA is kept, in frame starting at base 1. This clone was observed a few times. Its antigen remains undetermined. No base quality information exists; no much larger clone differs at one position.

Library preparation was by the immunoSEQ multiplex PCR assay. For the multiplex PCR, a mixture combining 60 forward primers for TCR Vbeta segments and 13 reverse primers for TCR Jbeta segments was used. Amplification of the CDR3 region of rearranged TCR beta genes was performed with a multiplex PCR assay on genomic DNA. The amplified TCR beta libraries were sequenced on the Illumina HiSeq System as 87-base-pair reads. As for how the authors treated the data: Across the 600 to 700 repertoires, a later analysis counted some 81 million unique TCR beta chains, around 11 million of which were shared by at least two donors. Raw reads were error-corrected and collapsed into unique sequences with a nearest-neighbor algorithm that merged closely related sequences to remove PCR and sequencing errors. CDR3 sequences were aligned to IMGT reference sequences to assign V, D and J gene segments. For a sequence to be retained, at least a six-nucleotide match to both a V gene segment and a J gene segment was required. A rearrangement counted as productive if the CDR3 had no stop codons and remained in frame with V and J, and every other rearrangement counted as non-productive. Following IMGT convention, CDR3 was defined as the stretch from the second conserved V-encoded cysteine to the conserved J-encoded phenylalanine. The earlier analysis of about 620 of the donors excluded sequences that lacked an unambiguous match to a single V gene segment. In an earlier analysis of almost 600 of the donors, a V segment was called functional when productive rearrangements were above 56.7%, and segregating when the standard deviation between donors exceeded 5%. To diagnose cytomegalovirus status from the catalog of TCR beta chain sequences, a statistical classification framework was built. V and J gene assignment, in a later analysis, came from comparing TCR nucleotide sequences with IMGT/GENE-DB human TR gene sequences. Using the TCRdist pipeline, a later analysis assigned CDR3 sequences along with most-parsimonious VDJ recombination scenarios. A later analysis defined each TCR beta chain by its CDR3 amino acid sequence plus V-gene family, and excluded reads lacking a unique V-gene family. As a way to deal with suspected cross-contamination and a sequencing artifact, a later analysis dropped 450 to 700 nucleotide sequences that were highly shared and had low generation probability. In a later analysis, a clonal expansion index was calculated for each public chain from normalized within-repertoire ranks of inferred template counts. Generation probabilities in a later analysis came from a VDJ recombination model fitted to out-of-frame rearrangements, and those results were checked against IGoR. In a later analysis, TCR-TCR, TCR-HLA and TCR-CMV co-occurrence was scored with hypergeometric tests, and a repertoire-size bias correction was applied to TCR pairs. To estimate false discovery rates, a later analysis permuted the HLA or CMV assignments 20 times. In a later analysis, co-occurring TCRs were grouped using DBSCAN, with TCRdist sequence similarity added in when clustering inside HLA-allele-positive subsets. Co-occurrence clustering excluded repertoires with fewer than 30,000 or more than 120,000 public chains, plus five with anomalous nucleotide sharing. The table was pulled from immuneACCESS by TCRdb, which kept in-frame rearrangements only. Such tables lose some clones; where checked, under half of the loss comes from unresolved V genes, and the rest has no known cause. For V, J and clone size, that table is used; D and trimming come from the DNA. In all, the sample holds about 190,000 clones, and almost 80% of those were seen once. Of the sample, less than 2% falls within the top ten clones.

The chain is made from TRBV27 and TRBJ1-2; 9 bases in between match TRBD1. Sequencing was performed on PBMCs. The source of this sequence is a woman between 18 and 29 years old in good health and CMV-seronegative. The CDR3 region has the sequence CASSFSFGTGKGGYTF. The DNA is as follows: TGTGCCAGCAGTTTTTCTTTCGGGACAGGGAAGGGAGGCTACACCTTC.